The present T cell receptor (beta chain) was sequenced within a study of blood T cell repertoires in COVID-19 (dated by TCRdb to 2020 to 2021). Regarding the research as a whole: Samples covering the acute and convalescent phases of COVID-19 were provided by collaborators in the United States, Italy and Spain. The material from the prospective study consisted of cDNA or gDNA derived from T cells, B-cell-depleted T cells, or PBMCs. Deeply sampled blood TCRbeta repertoires from subjects exposed to, actively infected with, or recovered from COVID-19 were included in the dataset. The repertoires were released in a freely available public database meant as a resource for research on the immune response to SARS-CoV-2. The samples were drawn from two sources: the first 160 participants of the ongoing ImmuneRACE study, and 1,200 or so subjects contributed by 6 global collaborators. A de-identified subject ID, COVID-19 status, age in years and sex were almost always included in the sample metadata. Where available, HLA class I and class II types were obtained from metadata supplied by the sample provider rather than from assay-based typing. General study outcomes and caveats: The quantity of clinical and demographic metadata differed by source and by participant and was supplied without curation.

Points on this clone: Its antigen remains unidentified. No clone much larger than this one lies a single base away; base qualities are absent.

TCRbeta CDR3 regions were amplified from genomic DNA using the immunoSEQ Assay, a bias-controlled multiplex PCR. The authors' analysis ran thus. Nucleated cell counts per sample were estimated from amplification of reference gene primers within the assay. To quantify the absolute abundance of each unique TCRbeta CDR3 rearrangement, sequence reads were collapsed and filtered. Productive Simpson clonality was computed per sample as the square root of Simpson's diversity index over productive rearrangements. Imported from immuneACCESS, the table was reduced by TCRdb to in-frame sequences with V and J called. These copies leave out some clones; in studies compared against another copy, an unresolved V gene accounts for under half, and the cause of the remainder is not known. The DNA gave D and trimming, while V, J and clone size come from that table. The sample contains 150,000 to 200,000 clones, approximately 86% of them found a single time. Around 8.3% of the sample is held by the ten biggest clonotypes.

V loses 3 bases at its end and J loses 11 bases; junction bases beyond the gene matches: 6. Sequences MNHEY (CDR1) and SMNVEV (CDR2) are obtained from the germline V gene (reference sequence). The CDR3 has 12 amino acids, counting the end cysteine and phenylalanine. This entry keeps only the CDR3 DNA: 36 bases, framed from base 1. Whole blood was collected in K2EDTA tubes by collaborating institutions according to the institutions' own protocols. Collaborator samples were shipped for TCRbeta analysis as frozen whole blood, isolated PBMCs, or DNA extracted from either sample type. The chain is encoded by TRBV27 joined to TRBJ1-1; TRBD1 matches 7 bases in the middle. The receptor was derived from a man aged 60 to 69 with acute or convalescent COVID-19. Sequenced material: peripheral blood. CDR3 loop: CASSFIRGTAFF. In nucleotide form, the sequence is TGTGCCAGCAGTTTTATCAGGGGGACGGCTTTCTTT.